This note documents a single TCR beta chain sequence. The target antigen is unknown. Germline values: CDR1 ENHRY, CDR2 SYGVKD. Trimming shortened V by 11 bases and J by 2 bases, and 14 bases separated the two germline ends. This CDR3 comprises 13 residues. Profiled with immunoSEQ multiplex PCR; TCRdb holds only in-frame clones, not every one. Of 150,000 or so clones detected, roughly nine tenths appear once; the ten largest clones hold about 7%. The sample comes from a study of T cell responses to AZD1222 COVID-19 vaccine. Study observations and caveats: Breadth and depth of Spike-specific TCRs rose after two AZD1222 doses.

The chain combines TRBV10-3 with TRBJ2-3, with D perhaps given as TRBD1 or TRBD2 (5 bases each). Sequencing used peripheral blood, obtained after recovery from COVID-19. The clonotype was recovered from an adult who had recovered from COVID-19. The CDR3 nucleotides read TGTGCCGCGAGGGGCGTTCTCACAGATACGCAGTATTTT. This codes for CAARGVLTDTQYF.